This T cell receptor beta chain was captured in a study of T-cell reconstitution after alpha-beta-depleted transplantation in children. Findings of the study overall: When one year had passed after transplant, most T-cell counts and diversity came from newly produced T cells. The study reportedly traced alpha-beta T cells about two months after transplant to several hundred expanded graft clones. Surviving recipient T cells and intrathymic progenitors accounted for some patients' high TCRbeta diversity at day 60.

A library of TCRbeta sequences, prepared with unique molecular identifiers, was generated. TCRdb itself ran the PCR reads through MiXCR, one entry per CDR3 protein. The repertoire holds 400,000 to 450,000 distinct CDR3 sequences, with 43% as singletons. CDR1 is DFQATT and CDR2 is SNEGSKA in the germline V gene (reference sequence). V was pared by 2 bases and J by 3 bases, with 10 bases between. This CDR3 has 13 residues. This clonotype was found many times. Its target is not known. The starting material was PBMCs, obtained before TCRalphabeta/CD19-depleted stem cell transplant. The origin of this receptor is a girl aged 2 to 9 with aplastic anemia, due to receive a stem cell transplant. The rearrangement links TRBV20-1 to TRBJ1-1; D unresolved. CDR3 bases: TGCAGTGCTAGATCGGGAGCAGACACTGAAGCTTTCTTT. Encoded protein: CSARSGADTEAFF.